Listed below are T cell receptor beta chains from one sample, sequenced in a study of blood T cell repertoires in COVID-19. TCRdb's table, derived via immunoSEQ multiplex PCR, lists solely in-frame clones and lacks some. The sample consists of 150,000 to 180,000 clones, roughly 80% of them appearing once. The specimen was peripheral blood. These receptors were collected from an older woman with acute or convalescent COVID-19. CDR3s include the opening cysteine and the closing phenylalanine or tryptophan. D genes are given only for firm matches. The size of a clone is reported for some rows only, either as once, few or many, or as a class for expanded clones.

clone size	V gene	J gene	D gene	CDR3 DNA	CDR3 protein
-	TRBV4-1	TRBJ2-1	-	TGCGCCAGCAGCCAATTGGGGGGGCCCCAAATCGGGCAGTTCTTC	CASSQLGGPQIGQFF
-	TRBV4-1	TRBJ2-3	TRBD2	TGCGCCAGCAGCCAGGGGCAGACTAGCGGGGGCGCAGATACGCAGTATTTT	CASSQGQTSGGADTQYF
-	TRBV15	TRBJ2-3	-	TGTGCCACCCGGCCACAGGGAAGCCCCGGTTCGGCAGATACGCAGTATTTT	CATRPQGSPGSADTQYF
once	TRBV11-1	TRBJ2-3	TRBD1	TGTGCCAGCAGCCCTAGGGGGCTAGATACGCAGTATTTT	CASSPRGLDTQYF
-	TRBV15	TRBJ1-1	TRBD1	TGTGCCACCAGCAAAGGGACAGGGGACATGAACACTGAAGCTTTCTTT	CATSKGTGDMNTEAFF
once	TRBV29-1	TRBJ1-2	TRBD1	TGCAGCGTTTTGGGACAGGGGCCTATCGCCGCCTTC	CSVLGQGPIAAF
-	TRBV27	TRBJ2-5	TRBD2	TGTGCCAGCAGTTTACGTAGCGGGGGGGCCTGGGCGTACCAAGAGACCCAGTACTTC	CASSLRSGGAWAYQETQYF
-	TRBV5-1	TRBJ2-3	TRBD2	TGCGCCAGCAGCGCCGGGACTAGCGGGGATACGCAGTATTTT	CASSAGTSGDTQYF
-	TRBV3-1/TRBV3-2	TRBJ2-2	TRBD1	TGTGCCAGCAAAAATATGATGTTTGGACAGGACACCGGGGAGCTGTTTTTT	CASKNMMFGQDTGELFF
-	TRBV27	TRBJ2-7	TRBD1	TGTGCCAGCAGCCGGGACAGGGGGCCCTACGAGCAGTACTTC	CASSRDRGPYEQYF
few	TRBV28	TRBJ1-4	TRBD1	TGTGCCAGCAGTGCCGCGGGACAGGGTGTGATTATGAAACTGTTTTTT	CASSAAGQGVIMKLFF